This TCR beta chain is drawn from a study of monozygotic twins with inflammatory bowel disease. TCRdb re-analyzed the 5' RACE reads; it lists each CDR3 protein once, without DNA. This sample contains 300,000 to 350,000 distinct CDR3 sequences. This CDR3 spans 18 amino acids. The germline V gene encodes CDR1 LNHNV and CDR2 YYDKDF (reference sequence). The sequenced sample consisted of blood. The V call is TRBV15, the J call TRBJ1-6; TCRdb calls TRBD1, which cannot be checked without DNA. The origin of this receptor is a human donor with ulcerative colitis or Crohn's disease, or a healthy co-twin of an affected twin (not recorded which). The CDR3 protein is CATSRIVGTGSRNSPLHF.